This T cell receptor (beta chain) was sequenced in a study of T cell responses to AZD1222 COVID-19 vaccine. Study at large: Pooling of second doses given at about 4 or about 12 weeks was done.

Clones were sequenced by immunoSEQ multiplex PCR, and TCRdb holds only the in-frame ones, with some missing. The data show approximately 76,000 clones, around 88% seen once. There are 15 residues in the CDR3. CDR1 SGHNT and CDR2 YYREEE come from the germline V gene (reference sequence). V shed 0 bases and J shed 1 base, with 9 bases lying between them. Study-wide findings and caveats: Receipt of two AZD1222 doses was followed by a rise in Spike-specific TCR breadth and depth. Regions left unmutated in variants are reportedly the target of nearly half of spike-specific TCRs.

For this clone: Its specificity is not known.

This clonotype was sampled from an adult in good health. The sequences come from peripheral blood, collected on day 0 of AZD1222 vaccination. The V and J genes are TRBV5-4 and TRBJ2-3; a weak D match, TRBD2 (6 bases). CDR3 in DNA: TGTGCCAGCAGCTTGGTGGCTAGCGGCACAGATACGCAGTATTTT. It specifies CASSLVASGTDTQYF. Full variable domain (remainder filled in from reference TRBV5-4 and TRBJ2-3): ETGVTQSPTHLIKTRGQQVTLRCSSQSGHNTVSWYQQALGQGPQFIFQYYREEENGRGNFPPRFSGLQFPNYSSELNVNALELDDSALYLCASSLVASGTDTQYFGPGTRLTVL.